The clone carrying this TCR beta chain was found a few times. Its antigen is not identified. This CDR3 region has 14 residues. Trimming at V came to 1 base and at J to 5 bases, leaving 3 bases not matched to a gene. Germline lookup yields CDR1 MNHNS and CDR2 SASEGT. The library was made from cDNA and included unique molecular identifiers. When about 1 to 11 million T cells were used, they gave some 520,000 cDNA molecules. One entry per CDR3 protein results from TCRdb running MiXCR on the PCR reads. The table lists under 200,000 distinct CDR3 sequences, roughly 40% of them singletons. The data stem from a study of post-analysis software for immune sequencing data. As for the study in general: Clinical courses comprised relapsing-remitting, secondary progressive and progressive-relapsing multiple sclerosis. Study findings and constraints: TRBV5-6, TRBV5-1 and TRBV20-1 belonged to a set of roughly 5 TRBV segments that were more frequent in patients than controls. Normalized Chao1 diversity was significantly lower in multiple sclerosis patients than in controls.

The genes are TRBV6-1 and TRBJ2-5; 8 nucleotides match TRBD1. The sample was blood, taken after autologous hematopoietic stem cell transplantation. This receptor was taken from a girl between 10 and 17 years old with multiple sclerosis. CDR3 sequence: CASSEGTGFETQYF. As DNA, the CDR3 is TGTGCCAGCAGTGAAGGGACAGGGTTTGAGACCCAGTACTTC.